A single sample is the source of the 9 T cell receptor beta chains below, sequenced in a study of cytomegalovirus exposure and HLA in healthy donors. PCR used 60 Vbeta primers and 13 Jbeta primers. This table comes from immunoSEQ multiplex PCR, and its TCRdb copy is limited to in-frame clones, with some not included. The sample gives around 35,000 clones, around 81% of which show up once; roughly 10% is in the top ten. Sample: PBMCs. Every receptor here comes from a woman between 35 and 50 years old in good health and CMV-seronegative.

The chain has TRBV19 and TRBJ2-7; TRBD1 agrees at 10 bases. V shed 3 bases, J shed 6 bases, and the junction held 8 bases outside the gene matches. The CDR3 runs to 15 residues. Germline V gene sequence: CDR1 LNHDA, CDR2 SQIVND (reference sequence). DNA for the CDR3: TGTGCCAGTAGTATTACGGGACAGGGGACCCGCGAGCAGTACTTC. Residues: CASSITGQGTREQYF.

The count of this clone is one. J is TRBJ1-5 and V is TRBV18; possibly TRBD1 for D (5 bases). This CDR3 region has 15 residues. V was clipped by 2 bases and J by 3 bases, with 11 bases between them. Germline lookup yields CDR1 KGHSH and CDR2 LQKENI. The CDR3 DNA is TGTGCCAGCTCACCATCAGGGATTGACAATCAGCCCCAGCATTTT. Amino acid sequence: CASSPSGIDNQPQHF.

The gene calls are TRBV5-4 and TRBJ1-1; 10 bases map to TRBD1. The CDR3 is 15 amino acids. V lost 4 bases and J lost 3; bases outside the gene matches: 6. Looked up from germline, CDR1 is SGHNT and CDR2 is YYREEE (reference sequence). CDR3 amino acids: CASSLGQGTDTEAFF. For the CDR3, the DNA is TGTGCCAGCAGCCTGGGACAGGGGACCGACACTGAAGCTTTCTTT.

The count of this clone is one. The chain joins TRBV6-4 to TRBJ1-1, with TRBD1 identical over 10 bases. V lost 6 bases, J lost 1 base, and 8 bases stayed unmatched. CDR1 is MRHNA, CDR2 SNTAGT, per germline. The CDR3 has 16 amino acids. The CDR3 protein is CASRQTDRGSNTEAFF. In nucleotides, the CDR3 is TGTGCCAGCAGACAAACGGACAGGGGGTCGAACACTGAAGCTTTCTTT.

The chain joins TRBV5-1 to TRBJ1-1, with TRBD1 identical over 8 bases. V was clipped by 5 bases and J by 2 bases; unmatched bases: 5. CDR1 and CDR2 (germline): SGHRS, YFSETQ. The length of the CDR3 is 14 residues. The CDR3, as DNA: TGCGCCAGCAGGCCCGGGACAGGTAACACTGAAGCTTTCTTT. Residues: CASRPGTGNTEAFF.

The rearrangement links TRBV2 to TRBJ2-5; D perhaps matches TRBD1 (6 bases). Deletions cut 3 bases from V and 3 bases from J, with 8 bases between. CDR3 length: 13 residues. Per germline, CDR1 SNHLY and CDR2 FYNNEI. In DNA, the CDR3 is TGTGCCAGCAGTGAGTACAGGGAAGAGACCCAGTACTTC. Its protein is CASSEYREETQYF.

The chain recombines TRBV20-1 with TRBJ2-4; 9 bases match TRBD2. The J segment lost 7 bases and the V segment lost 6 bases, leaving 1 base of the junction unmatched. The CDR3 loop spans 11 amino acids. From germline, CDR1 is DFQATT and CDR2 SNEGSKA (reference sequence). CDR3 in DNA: TGCAGTGCCGGACTAGCGAACATTCAGTACTTC. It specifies CSAGLANIQYF.

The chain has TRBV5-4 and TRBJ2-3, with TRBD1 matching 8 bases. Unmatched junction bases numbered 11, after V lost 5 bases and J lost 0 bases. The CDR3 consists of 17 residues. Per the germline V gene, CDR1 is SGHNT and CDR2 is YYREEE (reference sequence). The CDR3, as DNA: TGTGCCAGCAGAGGGAGGACAGGGAGCGCTAGCACAGATACGCAGTATTTT. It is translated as CASRGRTGSASTDTQYF.

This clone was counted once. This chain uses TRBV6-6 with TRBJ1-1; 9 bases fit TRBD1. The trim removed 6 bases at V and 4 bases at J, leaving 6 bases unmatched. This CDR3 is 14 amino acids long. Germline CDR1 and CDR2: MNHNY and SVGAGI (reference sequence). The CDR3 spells CASSRQGEGTEAFF. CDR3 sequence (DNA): TGTGCCAGCAGCCGACAGGGGGAGGGCACTGAAGCTTTCTTT.